This entry lists 22 T cell receptor beta chains sequenced from one sample in a study of blood T cells in healthy people across ages (dated by TCRdb to the mid-2010s). Library prep was done by 5' RACE. Sequenced on an Illumina HiSeq 2500. The second PCR ran for about 7 to 11 cycles and used a J-beta primer mix along with a sample-barcoded 5' primer. TCRdb cleaned the public reads at Q25 with fastp, built clones with MiXCR and kept in-frame beta chains. Here each entry gathers all rows of one CDR3 protein and keeps the most common genes and DNA. The sample data list about 1.8 million distinct CDR3 sequences, and less than 50% of these were observed just once. 2.1% of the sample rests with the top ten. Sequencing used blood. Receptors were obtained from a woman in her forties in good health.

This rearrangement joins TRBV7-2 to TRBJ2-4, with TRBD1 identical over 12 bases. With 5 bases clipped from V and 3 bases from J, the junction kept 8 bases outside the gene matches. The CDR3 contains 17 residues. Germline V gives CDR1 SGHTA, CDR2 FQGNSA. DNA for the CDR3: TGTGCCAGCAGCGCCGGGACAGGGGGCGGGGGCAAAAACATTCAGTACTTC. This sequence encodes CASSAGTGGGGKNIQYF. Full variable domain (remainder filled in from reference TRBV7-2 and TRBJ2-4): GAGVSQSPSNKVTEKGKDVELRCDPISGHTALYWYRQSLGQGLEFLIYFQGNSAPDKSGLPSDRFSAERTGGSVSTLTIQRTQQEDSAVYLCASSAGTGGGGKNIQYFGAGTRLSVL.

Only a few counts were recorded for this clonotype. The chain joins TRBV12-3 or TRBV12-4 to TRBJ2-1; 7 bases match TRBD2. This CDR3 is 12 amino acids long. Trimming at V came to 7 bases and at J to 9 bases, leaving 6 bases not matched to a gene. CDR3 nucleotides: TGTGCCAGCACTCGGACTAGTAGTGAGCAGTTCTTC. This translates into CASTRTSSEQFF.

The gene calls are TRBV15 and TRBJ2-1; 8 nucleotides line up with TRBD2. The CDR3 loop spans 14 amino acids. Germline V gene data show CDR1 as LNHNV and CDR2 as YYDKDF (reference sequence). With 3 bases clipped from V and 12 bases from J, the junction kept 10 bases outside the gene matches. CDR3 residues: CATSRGSGGIVQFF. The CDR3 nucleotides read TGTGCCACCAGCAGGGGCTCGGGGGGGATTGTGCAGTTCTTC.

V usage is TRBV10-3 and J usage is TRBJ1-2; 9 nucleotides align to TRBD1. The V segment lost 6 bases and the J segment 4 bases; nucleotides outside the gene matches: 6. This CDR3 is built from 14 residues. CDR1 and CDR2 (germline): ENHRY, SYGVKD. CDR3 sequence (DNA): TGTGCCATCAGGTCGGGGACAGGGCTCTATGGCTACACCTTC. Translating gives CAIRSGTGLYGYTF.

This chain uses TRBV6-5 with TRBJ2-1; D possibly corresponds to TRBD2 (6 bases). V lost 4 bases and J lost 5, with 15 bases in between. CDR1 is MNHEY, CDR2 SVGAGI, per germline. The CDR3 covers 15 residues. The CDR3 region has the DNA TGTGCCAGCAGTTCTCCTGGGACTGCTAACAATGAGCAGTTCTTC. This sequence encodes CASSSPGTANNEQFF.

In regard to this clonotype: One end of the junction does not line up with germline, which may come from a read error. V is TRBV2 and J is TRBJ2-7; D is possibly TRBD1 or TRBD2 (5 bases each). There are 13 residues in the CDR3. Looked up from germline, CDR1 is SNHLY and CDR2 is FYNNEI. The CDR3 nucleotides are TGTGCCAGCAATGAGGGGATACCTTACGCGCAGTACTTC. Its protein is CASNEGIPYAQYF.

This clonotype was seen only a few times. The CDR3, as DNA: TGCAGTGCTAGAGATTTGACCGAAGACTCCTACGAGCAGTACTTC. Its translation is CSARDLTEDSYEQYF. The chain joins TRBV20-1 to TRBJ2-7, with D uncertain. The CDR3 extends over 15 amino acids. From germline, CDR1 is DFQATT and CDR2 SNEGSKA (reference sequence). Trimming took off 0 bases at V and 0 bases at J, with 12 bases between the two ends.

The chain links TRBV5-1 to TRBJ2-2; TRBD1 aligns across 9 bases. CDR1 is SGHRS, CDR2 YFSETQ, per germline. CDR3 length: 15 amino acids. V gave up 4 bases and J gave up 5 bases; unmatched junction bases: 6. The CDR3: CASSPQGALTGELFF. DNA for the CDR3: TGCGCCAGCAGCCCACAGGGGGCGTTGACCGGGGAGCTGTTTTTT.

The chain couples TRBV20-1 to TRBJ2-5, with 7 bases lining up with TRBD1. Losses at the gene ends were 4 bases for V and 2 bases for J; bases not matched to a gene: 7. Germline lookup yields CDR1 DFQATT and CDR2 SNEGSKA (reference sequence). This CDR3 contains 14 residues. CDR3 DNA sequence: TGCAGTGCTAAACCGGGCAGGGGGCAAGAGACCCAGTACTTC. Protein: CSAKPGRGQETQYF.

This clonotype has only a few counts. The rearrangement links TRBV9 to TRBJ1-2; 7 nucleotides align to TRBD1. Germline loops: CDR1 SGDLS, CDR2 YYNGEE. There are 15 residues in the CDR3. With 3 bases clipped from V and 6 bases from J, the junction kept 11 bases outside the gene matches. Here the CDR3 DNA reads TGTGCCAGCAGCGCTGGCGACAGGGCGGGTCATGGCTACACCTTC. Translation gives CASSAGDRAGHGYTF. Based on the CDR3 plus reference TRBV9 and TRBJ1-2, the full variable domain is DSGVTQTPKHLITATGQRVTLRCSPRSGDLSVYWYQQSLDQGLQFLIQYYNGEERAKGNILERFSAQQFPDLHSELNLSSLELGDSALYFCASSAGDRAGHGYTFGSGTRLTVV.

The chain couples TRBV6-5 to TRBJ2-3; no reliable D call. The CDR3 totals 13 residues. CDR1 and CDR2 (germline): MNHEY, SVGAGI. Trimming removed 0 bases at V and 8 bases at J, with 9 bases between. In DNA form, the CDR3 reads TGTGCCAGCAGTTACTCCGAAAGGGTTACGCAGTATTTT. Translating it yields CASSYSERVTQYF.

This clonotype has only one observation. The rearrangement joins TRBV15 to TRBJ1-4, with no clear D. Germline CDR1 reads LNHNV; CDR2 reads YYDKDF (reference sequence). This CDR3 has 13 amino acids. V lost 2 bases and J lost 7, with 8 bases in between. The CDR3 loop reads CATSRPSVEKLFF. CDR3 nucleotide sequence: TGTGCCACCAGCAGACCGTCGGTTGAAAAACTGTTTTTT.

This clonotype has just a few counts. The chain is built from TRBV25-1 and TRBJ1-1, with TRBD1 identical over 10 bases. CDR1 and CDR2 from the germline V gene are MGHDK and SYGVNS. The CDR3 runs to 14 residues. V gave up 4 bases and J gave up 2 bases; unmatched junction bases: 1. The CDR3 coding sequence is TGTGCCAGCAGTGTGACAGGGGGCAACACTGAAGCTTTCTTT. Its translation is CASSVTGGNTEAFF.

This clonotype occurred once. One junction end disagrees with the germline gene, perhaps due to a read error. The V call is TRBV3-1, the J call TRBJ1-4; D is ambiguous. The CDR3 is 15 amino acids. Germline V gene data show CDR1 as LGHDT and CDR2 as YNNKEL (reference sequence). The CDR3 loop reads CASSPSNRANERLFF. In nucleotides, the CDR3 is TGTGCCAGCAGCCCAAGCAACCGCGCAAATGAAAGACTGTTTTTT. The entire variable domain, with the rest obtained from reference TRBV3-1 and TRBJ1-4, is as follows: DTAVSQTPKYLVTQMGNDKSIKCEQNLGHDTMYWYKQDSKKFLKIMFSYNNKELIINETVPNRFSPKSPDKAHLNLHINSLELGDSAVYFCASSPSNRANERLFFGSGTQLSVL.

The CDR3, as DNA: TGCGCCAGCAGCTTCCAGGCGGACTATGGCTACACCTTC. Protein sequence: CASSFQADYGYTF. This chain connects TRBV5-1 to TRBJ1-2; D uncertain. Germline values: CDR1 SGHRS, CDR2 YFSETQ. CDR3 length: 13 residues. Trimming shortened V by 2 bases and J by 3 bases, and 8 bases separated the two germline ends.

With respect to this clonotype: The junction shows a germline mismatch at one end, possibly a read error. The CDR3 sequence is CASSFTDSGADVLTF. CDR3 coding DNA: TGTGCCAGCAGCTTTACAGACTCTGGGGCCGACGTCCTGACTTTC. The rearrangement joins TRBV5-5 to TRBJ2-6, with D possibly TRBD1 on 5 matching bases. Germline V CDR1 and CDR2: SGHKS, YYEKEE (reference sequence). This CDR3 spans 15 amino acids.

This clonotype appeared a single time. The rearrangement uses TRBV29-1 and TRBJ2-5; D could derive from TRBD1 or TRBD2 (5 bases each). V was shortened by 8 bases and J by 5 bases, with 21 bases between the two germline ends. The CDR3 is 14 amino acids. Germline V gene data show CDR1 as SQVTM and CDR2 as ANQGSEA. The CDR3 sequence: CSFSGRAAWETQYF. The CDR3 DNA is TGCAGCTTCTCGGGACGAGCGGCATGGGAGACCCAGTACTTC.

V and J are TRBV12-3 or TRBV12-4 and TRBJ2-3; TRBD2 matches 9 bases. The CDR3 has 16 amino acids. V shed 6 bases and J 3 bases; nucleotides not matched to a gene: 10. CDR3 sequence: CASSPPPGLATDTQYF. As DNA, the CDR3 is TGTGCCAGCAGCCCCCCCCCGGGACTAGCAACAGATACGCAGTATTTT.

Points on this clonotype: A much larger clone differs from this one at a single base, so this may be a read error. The chain links TRBV21-1 to TRBJ2-5; TRBD2 is the table's D call, not checked against the DNA. TRBV21-1 is a recognized pseudogene. This CDR3 spans 17 amino acids. CDR3 nucleotides: TGTGCCAACAGCAACAGCACCGGGACTAGCTTCCAAGAGACCCAGTACTTC. This codes for CANSNSTGTSFQETQYF.

In this sample, this clonotype turned up a few times. V is TRBV28 and J is TRBJ2-7; D is unresolved. The CDR3 extends over 12 amino acids. The germline gives CDR1 MDHEN, CDR2 SYDVKM. V gave up 7 bases and J gave up 5 bases, with 12 bases separating them. DNA for the CDR3: TGTGCCAGCACCTCCTCCCGGGACGAGCAGTACTTC. Its protein is CASTSSRDEQYF.

Concerning this clonotype: Sequence at one end of the junction differs from germline and may be a read error. V is TRBV20-1 and J is TRBJ2-2; D may correspond to TRBD1 or TRBD2 (5 bases each). This CDR3 comprises 14 residues. Germline values: CDR1 DFQATT, CDR2 SNEGSKA (reference sequence). The CDR3 here is CSAGVWGNTGEPFF. CDR3 bases: TGCAGTGCAGGGGTTTGGGGCAACACCGGGGAGCCGTTTTTT.

This clonotype was observed a handful of times. The V call is TRBV12-3 or TRBV12-4, the J call TRBJ2-3; D uncertain. The CDR3 is made up of 12 amino acids. The V gene lost 6 bases and the J gene lost 6 bases, with 10 bases spanning the gap. The CDR3 sequence: CASRLSADTQYF. DNA for the CDR3: TGTGCCAGCAGGCTTTCAGCGGATACGCAGTATTTT.